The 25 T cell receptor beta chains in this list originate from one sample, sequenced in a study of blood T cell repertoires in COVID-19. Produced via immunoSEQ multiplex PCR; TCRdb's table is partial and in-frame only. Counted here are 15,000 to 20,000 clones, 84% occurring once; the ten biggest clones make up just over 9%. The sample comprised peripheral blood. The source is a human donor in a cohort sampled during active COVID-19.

The CDR3 coding sequence is TGTGCCAGCAGCCCCGGGGGCTACGAGCAGTACTTC. It encodes CASSPGGYEQYF. The rearrangement joins TRBV7-2 to TRBJ2-7; a possible D gene is TRBD2 (6 bases). Trimming shortened V by 5 bases and J by 3 bases, and 8 bases separated the two germline ends. Germline V gene lookup returns CDR1 SGHTA and CDR2 FQGNSA. CDR3 length equals 12 residues.

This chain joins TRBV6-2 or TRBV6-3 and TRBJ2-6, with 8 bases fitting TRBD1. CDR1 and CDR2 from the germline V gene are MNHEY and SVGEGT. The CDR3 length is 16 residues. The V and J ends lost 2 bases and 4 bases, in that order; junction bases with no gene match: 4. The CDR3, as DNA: TGTGCCAGCAGTTACCAGGGGGCGGAAGGGGCCAACGTCCTGACTTTC. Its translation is CASSYQGAEGANVLTF.

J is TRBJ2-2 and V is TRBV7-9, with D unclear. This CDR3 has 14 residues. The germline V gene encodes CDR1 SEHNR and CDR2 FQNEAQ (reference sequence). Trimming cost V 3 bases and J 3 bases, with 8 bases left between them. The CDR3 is CASSFSYDTGELFF. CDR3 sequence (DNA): TGTGCCAGCAGCTTTTCGTATGACACCGGGGAGCTGTTTTTT.

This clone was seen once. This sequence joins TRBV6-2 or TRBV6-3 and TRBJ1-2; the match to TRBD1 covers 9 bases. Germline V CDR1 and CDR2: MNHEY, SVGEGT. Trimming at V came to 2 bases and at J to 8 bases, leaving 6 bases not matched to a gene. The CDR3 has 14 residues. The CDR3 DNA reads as TGTGCCAGCAGTTACGAGGGACAGGGAAGCGGCTACACCTTC. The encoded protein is CASSYEGQGSGYTF.

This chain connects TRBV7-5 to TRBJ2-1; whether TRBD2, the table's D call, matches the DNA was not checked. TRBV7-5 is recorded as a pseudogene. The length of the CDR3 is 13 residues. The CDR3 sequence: CVRSAHFFNEQFF. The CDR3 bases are TGTGTCAGAAGCGCCCACTTTTTCAATGAGCAGTTCTTC.

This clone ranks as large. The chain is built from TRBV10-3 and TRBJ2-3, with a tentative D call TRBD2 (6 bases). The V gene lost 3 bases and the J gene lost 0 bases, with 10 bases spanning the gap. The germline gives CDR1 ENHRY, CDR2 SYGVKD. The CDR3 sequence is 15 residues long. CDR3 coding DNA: TGTGCCATCAGTGATGGCGGGATCAGCACAGATACGCAGTATTTT. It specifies CAISDGGISTDTQYF.

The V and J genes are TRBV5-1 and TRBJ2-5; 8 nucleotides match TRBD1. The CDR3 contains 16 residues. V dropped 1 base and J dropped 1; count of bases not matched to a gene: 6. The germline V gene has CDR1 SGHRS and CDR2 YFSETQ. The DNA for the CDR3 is TGCGCCAGCAGCTTGCAACCAGGGGGCCTCCAAGAGACCCAGTACTTC. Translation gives CASSLQPGGLQETQYF.

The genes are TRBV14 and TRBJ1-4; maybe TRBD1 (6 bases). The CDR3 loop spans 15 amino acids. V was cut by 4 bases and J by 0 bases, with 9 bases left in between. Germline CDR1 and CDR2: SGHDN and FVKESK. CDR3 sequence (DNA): TGTGCCAGCAGCCCCAGGACAGCAACTAATGAAAAACTGTTTTTT. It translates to CASSPRTATNEKLFF.

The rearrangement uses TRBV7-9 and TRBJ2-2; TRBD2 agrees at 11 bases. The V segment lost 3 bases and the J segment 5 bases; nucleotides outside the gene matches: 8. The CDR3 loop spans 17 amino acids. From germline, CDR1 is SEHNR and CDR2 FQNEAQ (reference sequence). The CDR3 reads CASSFSASGRLTGELFF. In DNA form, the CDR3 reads TGTGCCAGCAGCTTTTCAGCTAGCGGGAGGCTAACCGGGGAGCTGTTTTTT. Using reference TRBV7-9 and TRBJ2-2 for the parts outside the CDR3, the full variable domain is DTGVSQNPRHKITKRGQNVTFRCDPISEHNRLYWYRQTLGQGPEFLTYFQNEAQLEKSRLLSDRFSAERPKGSFSTLEIQRTEQGDSAMYLCASSFSASGRLTGELFFGEGSRLTVL.

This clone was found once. The CDR3 nucleotides read TGTGCCAGCAGCCGGGGAGGGGTTACCGGGGAGCTGTTTTTT. It specifies CASSRGGVTGELFF. V and J are TRBV7-3 and TRBJ2-2; 7 bases are shared with TRBD2. CDR1 and CDR2 from the germline V gene are SGHTA and FQGTGA. Germline trimming cut 5 bases from V and 5 bases from J; bases unmatched to any gene: 5. The CDR3 sequence is 14 residues long.

DNA for the CDR3: TGTGCCAGTAGTCCCGGGGGAGACGGCAATCAGCCCCAGCATTTT. This sequence encodes CASSPGGDGNQPQHF. The chain carries TRBV19 and TRBJ1-5, with a tentative D call TRBD1 (5 bases). Between the trimmed V and J ends, which lost 5 bases and 2 bases, there was a span of 13 bases. Germline assignment: CDR1 LNHDA and CDR2 SQIVND (reference sequence). The CDR3 totals 15 residues.

The CDR3 DNA follows: TGTGCCAGTAGTAGGGACATTCCCAACACTGAAGCTTTCTTT. Encoded protein: CASSRDIPNTEAFF. The rearrangement links TRBV19 to TRBJ1-1, with a tentative D call TRBD1 (6 bases). The germline CDR1 and CDR2 sequences are LNHDA and SQIVND (reference sequence). V lost 4 bases to trimming and J lost 2 bases, with 11 bases between them. The CDR3 runs to 14 residues.

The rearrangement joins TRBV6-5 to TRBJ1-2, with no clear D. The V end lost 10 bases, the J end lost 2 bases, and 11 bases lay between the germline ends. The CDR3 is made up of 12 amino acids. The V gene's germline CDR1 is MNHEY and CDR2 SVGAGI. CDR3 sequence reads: CATARGNYGYTF. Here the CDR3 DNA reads TGTGCCACGGCCCGGGGAAACTATGGCTACACCTTC.

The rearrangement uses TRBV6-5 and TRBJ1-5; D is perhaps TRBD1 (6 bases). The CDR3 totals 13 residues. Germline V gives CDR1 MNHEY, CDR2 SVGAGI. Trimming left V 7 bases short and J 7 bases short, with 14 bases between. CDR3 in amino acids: CASNGGAEQPQHF. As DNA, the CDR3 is TGTGCCAGCAATGGGGGGGCGGAACAGCCCCAGCATTTT.

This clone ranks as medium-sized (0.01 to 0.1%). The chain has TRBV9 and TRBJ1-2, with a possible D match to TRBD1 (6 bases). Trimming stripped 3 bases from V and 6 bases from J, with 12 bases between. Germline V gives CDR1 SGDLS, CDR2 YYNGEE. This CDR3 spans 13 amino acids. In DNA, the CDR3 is TGTGCCAGCAGCGCGGGACACGAAAATGGCTACACCTTC. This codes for CASSAGHENGYTF.

The CDR3 sequence: CASSFQTGDNSPLHF. CDR3 DNA sequence: TGTGCCAGCAGCTTTCAGACAGGGGATAATTCACCCCTCCACTTT. J is TRBJ1-6 and V is TRBV7-9, with 8 positions matching TRBD1. Germline CDR1 is SEHNR and CDR2 is FQNEAQ (reference sequence). The V segment lost 3 bases and the J segment 5 bases; nucleotides outside the gene matches: 3. CDR3 size: 15 residues.

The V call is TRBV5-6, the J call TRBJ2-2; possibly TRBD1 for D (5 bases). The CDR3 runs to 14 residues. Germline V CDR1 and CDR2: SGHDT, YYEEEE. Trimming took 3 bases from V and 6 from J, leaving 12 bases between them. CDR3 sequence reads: CASSYGRDPGELFF. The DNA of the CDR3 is TGTGCCAGCAGCTATGGCAGGGATCCCGGGGAGCTGTTTTTT.

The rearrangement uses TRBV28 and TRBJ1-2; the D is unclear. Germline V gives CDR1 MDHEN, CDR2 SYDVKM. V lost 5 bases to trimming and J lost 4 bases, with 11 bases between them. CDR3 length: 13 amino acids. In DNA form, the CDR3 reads TGTGCCAGCAGTGAGAGGCCTCCCTATGGCTACACCTTC. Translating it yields CASSERPPYGYTF.

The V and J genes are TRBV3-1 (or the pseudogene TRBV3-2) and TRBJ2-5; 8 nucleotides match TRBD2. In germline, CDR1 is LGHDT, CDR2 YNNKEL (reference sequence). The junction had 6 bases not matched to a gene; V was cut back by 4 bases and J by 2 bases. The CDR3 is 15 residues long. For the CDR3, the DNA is TGTGCCAGCAGCCCCAGCGGGGGCCCGCAAGAGACCCAGTACTTC. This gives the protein CASSPSGGPQETQYF.

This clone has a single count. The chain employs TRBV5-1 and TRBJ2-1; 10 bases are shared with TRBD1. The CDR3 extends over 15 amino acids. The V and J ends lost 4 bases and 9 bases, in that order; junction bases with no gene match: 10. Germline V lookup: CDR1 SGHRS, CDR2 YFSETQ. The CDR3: CASSPAGTGAREQFF. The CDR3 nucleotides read TGCGCCAGCAGCCCGGCCGGGACAGGGGCGCGTGAGCAGTTCTTC.

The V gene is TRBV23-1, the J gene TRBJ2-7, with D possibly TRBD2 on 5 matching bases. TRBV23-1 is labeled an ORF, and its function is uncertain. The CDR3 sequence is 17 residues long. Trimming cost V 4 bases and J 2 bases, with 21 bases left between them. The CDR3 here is CASSLHEIIGKTYEQYF. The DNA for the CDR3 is TGCGCCAGCAGTCTGCACGAGATTATCGGGAAGACCTACGAGCAGTACTTC.

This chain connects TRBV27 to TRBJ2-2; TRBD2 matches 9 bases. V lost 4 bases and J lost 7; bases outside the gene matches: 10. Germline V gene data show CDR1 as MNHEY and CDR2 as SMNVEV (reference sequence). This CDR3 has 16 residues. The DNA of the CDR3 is TGTGCCAGCAGTTACTCCGCGGGAGGGCAAGGCGGGGAGCTGTTTTTT. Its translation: CASSYSAGGQGGELFF.

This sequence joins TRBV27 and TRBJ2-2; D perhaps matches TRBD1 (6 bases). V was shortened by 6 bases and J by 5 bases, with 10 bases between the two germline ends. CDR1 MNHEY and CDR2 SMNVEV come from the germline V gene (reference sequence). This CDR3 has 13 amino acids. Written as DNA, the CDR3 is TGTGCCAGCAGATTTACAGGGACCGGGGAGCTGTTTTTT. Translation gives CASRFTGTGELFF.

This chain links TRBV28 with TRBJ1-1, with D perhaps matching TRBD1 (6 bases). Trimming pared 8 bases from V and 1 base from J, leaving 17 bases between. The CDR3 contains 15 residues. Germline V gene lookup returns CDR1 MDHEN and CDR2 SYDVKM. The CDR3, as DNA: TGTGCCAGCGCTCCCTCCGGGACAACGAACACTGAAGCTTTCTTT. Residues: CASAPSGTTNTEAFF.

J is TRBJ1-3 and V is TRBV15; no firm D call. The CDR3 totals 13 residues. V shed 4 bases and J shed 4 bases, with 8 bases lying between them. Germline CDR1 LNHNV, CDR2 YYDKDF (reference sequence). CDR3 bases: TGTGCCACCAGCAACAGAGGGGGAAACACCATATATTTT. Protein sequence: CATSNRGGNTIYF.